What follows is one T cell receptor beta chain and its context. Its antigen is as yet unknown. This record belongs to a study of cytomegalovirus exposure and HLA in healthy donors. Study outcomes and limitations: Presence/absence analyses treated sequencing depth as roughly uniform across donors. With DRB1 most and HLA-C fewest, TCR association rates differed between HLA loci in a later analysis.

The PCR had 60 Vbeta and 13 Jbeta primers. Profiled with immunoSEQ multiplex PCR; TCRdb holds only in-frame clones, not every one. The sample carries under 200,000 clones, about 81% recorded once. J was trimmed by 6 bases and V by 6 bases; bases with no gene match: 5. CDR1 is MNHNY and CDR2 is SVGAGI in the germline V gene (reference sequence). This CDR3 has 13 residues. The rearrangement links TRBV6-6 to TRBJ1-2; 9 bases line up with TRBD1. The TCR comes from a woman between 50 and 59 years old in good health and CMV-seropositive. The sequencing sample was made of PBMCs. As DNA, the CDR3 is TGTGCCAGCAGACAACAGGGGGCGGATGGCTACACCTTC. It specifies CASRQQGADGYTF.